This TCR beta chain was retrieved from a study of T cell responses to AZD1222 COVID-19 vaccine. General study findings and limits: Baseline testing showed seropositivity in only six AZD1222 recipients. Repertoire sampling was restricted to post-peak T cell response timepoints.

Details on this clone: What it recognizes is unknown.

Sequencing was performed with immunoSEQ multiplex PCR; in TCRdb, only in-frame clones are kept and a portion is missing. This sample has 180,000 or so clones, with approximately 89% found just once. This TCR derives from an adult who received the AZD1222 COVID-19 vaccine. This specimen was peripheral blood, taken 28 days after the second AZD1222 dose.

The CDR3 DNA follows: TGTGCCACCAGCAGAGGAAGGACAGGGCTTTACGAGCAGTACTTC. Protein product: CATSRGRTGLYEQYF. The V gene is TRBV15, the J gene TRBJ2-7, with 8 bases lining up with TRBD1. Germline V gives CDR1 LNHNV, CDR2 YYDKDF (reference sequence). V was pared by 1 base and J by 4 bases, with 6 bases of the junction left unmatched. The CDR3 sequence is 15 residues long. The whole variable domain, remainder taken from reference TRBV15 and TRBJ2-7, is DAMVIQNPRYQVTQFGKPVTLSCSQTLNHNVMYWYQQKSSQAPKLLFHYYDKDFNNEADTPDNFQSRRPNTSFCFLDIRSPGLGDTAMYLCATSRGRTGLYEQYFGPGTRLTVT.